This T cell receptor beta chain was sequenced during a study of type 1 regulatory T cells. Study context: T-allo10 is an in vitro-generated, Tr1-enriched CD4 T cell product specific for alloantigen.

Overall study findings and caveats: Type 1 regulatory T cells had a more restricted TCR repertoire than non-type 1 regulatory T cells.

Germline loops: CDR1 SGHVS, CDR2 FQNEAQ. V trimming: 0 bases; J trimming: 2 bases; junction bases outside the gene matches: 12. This CDR3 is 19 amino acids long. A word on this clonotype: Its antigen is as yet unknown.

TCRdb independently ran MiXCR on the reads; one entry per CDR3 protein. Among 55,000 to 65,000 distinct CDR3 sequences listed, 62% were seen once. The sequence came from a human donor in good health. The chain links TRBV7-8 to TRBJ2-5; TRBD2 matches at 10 bases. The sequenced material came from cultured non-Tr1 T cells, either the whole culture or a sorted T cell fraction (not recorded which). The DNA of the CDR3 is TGTGCCAGCAGCTTAGCGCGGCTAGCGGGAGCACGGGGGCAAGAGACCCAGTACTTC. Translation gives CASSLARLAGARGQETQYF.